The sequence of this TCR beta chain was determined in a study of response to subunit inactivated influenza vaccine (dated by TCRdb to the late 2010s). About the full investigation: To follow how T cells responded to a trivalent subunit inactivated influenza vaccine, the researchers relied on deep quantitative profiling of the T cell receptor repertoire. Study-wide conclusions, independent of this receptor: According to the authors, only a limited number of new T cells may be recruited by each seasonal influenza vaccination.

Library preparation employed RT-PCR. Data came from an Illumina HiSeq 2500. TCRdb passed the public sequencing reads through fastp at Q25 and MiXCR, retaining productive beta sequences. Every entry covers one CDR3 protein and lists the most common genes and DNA from its rows. Present in this sample are some 480,000 distinct CDR3 sequences, approximately 11% of which were seen just once. The ten biggest clones cover about 12% of the sample. The junction shows trimming of 6 bases on V and 8 bases on J, and the gene matches do not reach 10 bases of it. Taken from the germline V gene, the CDR1 and CDR2 loops are MDHEN and SYDVKM. From the cysteine up to the phenylalanine, the CDR3 has a length of 15 residues. Of all the DNA, just the CDR3 is kept, 45 bases in frame from base 1. What this sample's time point label stands for: more than 35 days after influenza vaccine administration. This clonotype has just a few counts. There is no known antigen for this receptor. No qualities accompany the bases; no much larger clone lies one base away.

Sequenced here: PBMCs from blood, sampled roughly 6 weeks after vaccination. Here the chain combines TRBV28 and TRBJ2-1, and TRBD1 matches 10 of the central bases. This TCR came from a man aged 45-65 years who received an inactivated influenza vaccine. Donor details come from another sample of the same person, matched by shared clones. CDR3 loop: CASRHDRGRVYEQFF. The bases read TGTGCCAGCAGACACGACAGGGGGCGAGTGTATGAGCAGTTCTTC.